This TCR beta chain was sequenced for a study of shared clonotypes between healthy human individuals. V gave up 3 bases and J gave up 4 bases, with 13 bases separating them. CDR1 and CDR2 (germline): SGHDT, YYEEEE. The CDR3 sequence is 14 residues long. A note on this clone: What it binds is not known.

Study-level findings and limits: Donor scarcity curtailed the genetic and exposure-history diversity represented herein.

The authors split each subset's genomic DNA evenly across several immunoSEQ plates. Repertoires were generated with immunoSEQ multiplex PCR, while TCRdb's copy carries only in-frame clones and drops some. This table has roughly 500,000 clones, 75% to 85% appearing once. This chain uses TRBV5-6 with TRBJ1-2; D gene unclear. The TCR originated in a woman in her 40s in good health. Some clones in this sample may be carry-over from other donors' samples. Sequencing was performed on PBMCs. CDR3 sequence: CASSSPGSSYGYTF. As DNA, the CDR3 is TGTGCCAGCAGCTCACCGGGTAGTAGCTATGGCTACACCTTC.